These 5 T cell receptor beta chains came from one sample sequenced in a study of cytotoxic CD8 clonotypes in ibrutinib-treated CLL. Here immunoSEQ multiplex PCR was the method, and the copy in TCRdb shows in-frame clones only, minus some. The sample has roughly 110,000 clones; 50% to 65% are singletons. The sequenced sample was PBMCs, obtained after 24 months of ibrutinib treatment. The receptors shown here come from a human donor with chronic lymphocytic leukemia.

The rearrangement links TRBV5-1 to TRBJ2-1; a weak D match, TRBD2 (6 bases). Germline CDR1 and CDR2: SGHRS and YFSETQ. This CDR3 contains 17 residues. Trimming removed 4 bases at V and 0 bases at J, with 17 bases between. The CDR3, as DNA: TGCGCCAGCAGCCTAGAAATCGGGGGTTTCTCCTACAATGAGCAGTTCTTC. Translation: CASSLEIGGFSYNEQFF.

The chain links TRBV7-3 to TRBJ2-1; D tentatively fits TRBD1 or TRBD2 (5 bases each). The CDR3 is 14 amino acids. Germline V lookup: CDR1 SGHTA, CDR2 FQGTGA. V lost 6 bases to trimming and J lost 10 bases, with 19 bases between them. The CDR3 is CASSSGTPNGEQFF. The CDR3 nucleotides read TGTGCCAGCAGTTCCGGGACCCCCAACGGCGAGCAGTTCTTC.

J is TRBJ1-3 and V is TRBV4-2; no firm D call. Germline V gene lookup returns CDR1 LGHNA and CDR2 YNFKEQ. V was shortened by 1 base and J by 4 bases, with 14 bases between the two germline ends. This CDR3 comprises 16 residues. Here the CDR3 reads CASSQGPGQQGNTIYF. CDR3 coding DNA: TGTGCCAGCAGCCAAGGTCCCGGGCAGCAGGGAAACACCATATATTTT.

This clone was seen a few times. This chain connects TRBV2 to TRBJ1-3; 7 bases align to TRBD1. The CDR3 spans 14 residues. Germline trimming cut 6 bases from V and 3 bases from J; bases unmatched to any gene: 5. In germline, CDR1 is SNHLY, CDR2 FYNNEI. CDR3 nucleotides: TGTGCCAGCAGGGAGACAGGGAATGGAAACACCATATATTTT. Translating gives CASRETGNGNTIYF.

The chain carries TRBV6-6 and TRBJ2-2, with 7 bases aligning to TRBD1. Germline assignment: CDR1 MNHNY and CDR2 SVGAGI (reference sequence). This CDR3 has 14 residues. Losses at the gene ends were 7 bases for V and 3 bases for J; bases not matched to a gene: 5. CDR3 DNA: TGTGCCAGCAACAGGGGATGGTACACCGGGGAGCTGTTTTTT. Its translation: CASNRGWYTGELFF.